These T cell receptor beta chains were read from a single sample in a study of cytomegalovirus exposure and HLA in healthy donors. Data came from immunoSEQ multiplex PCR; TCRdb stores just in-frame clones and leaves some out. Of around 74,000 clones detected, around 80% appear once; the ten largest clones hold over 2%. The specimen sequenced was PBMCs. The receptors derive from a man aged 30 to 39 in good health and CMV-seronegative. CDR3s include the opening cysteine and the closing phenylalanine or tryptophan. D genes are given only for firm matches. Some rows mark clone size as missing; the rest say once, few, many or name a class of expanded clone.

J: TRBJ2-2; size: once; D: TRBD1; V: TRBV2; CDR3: CASSEEGAYTGELFF; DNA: TGTGCCAGCAGTGAAGAGGGGGCCTACACCGGGGAGCTGTTTTTT
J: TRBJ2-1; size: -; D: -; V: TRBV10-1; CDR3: CASSPSGSGYEQFF; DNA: TGCGCCAGCAGCCCAAGCGGGTCAGGGTATGAGCAGTTCTTC
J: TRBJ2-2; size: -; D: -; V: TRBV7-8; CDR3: CASTSRQGGAGELFF; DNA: TGTGCCAGCACCTCTAGACAGGGAGGAGCCGGGGAGCTGTTTTTT
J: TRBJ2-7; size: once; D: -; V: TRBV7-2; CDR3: CASRGGHEQYF; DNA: TGTGCCAGCAGAGGAGGGCACGAGCAGTACTTC
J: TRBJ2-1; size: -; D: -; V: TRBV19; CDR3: CASSINPGVNEQFF; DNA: TGTGCCAGTAGTATCAACCCAGGGGTCAATGAGCAGTTCTTC
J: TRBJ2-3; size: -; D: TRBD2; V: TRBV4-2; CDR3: CASSQGRAGADTQYF; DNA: TGTGCCAGCAGCCAAGGGCGGGCGGGAGCAGATACGCAGTATTTT
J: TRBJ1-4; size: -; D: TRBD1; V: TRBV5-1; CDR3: CASSWGVPGQGWKEKLFF; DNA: TGCGCCAGCAGCTGGGGTGTCCCGGGACAGGGCTGGAAGGAAAAACTGTTTTTT
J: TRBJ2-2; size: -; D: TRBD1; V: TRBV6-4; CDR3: CASSRTGTGELFF; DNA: TGTGCCAGCAGCCGGACAGGCACCGGGGAGCTGTTTTTT
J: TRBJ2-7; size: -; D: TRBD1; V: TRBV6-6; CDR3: CASSPPTGTYEQYF; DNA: TGTGCCAGCAGTCCTCCGACAGGGACCTACGAGCAGTACTTC
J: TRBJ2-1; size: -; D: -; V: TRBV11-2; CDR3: CATVPLGTSSYNEQFF; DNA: TGTGCCACAGTACCTCTCGGGACAAGCTCCTACAATGAGCAGTTCTTC
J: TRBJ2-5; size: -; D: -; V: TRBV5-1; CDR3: CASRKQEETQYF; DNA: TGCGCCAGCCGAAAGCAGGAAGAGACCCAGTACTTC
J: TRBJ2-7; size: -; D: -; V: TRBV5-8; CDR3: CASSLVVPDYEQYF; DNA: TGTGCCAGCAGCTTGGTGGTCCCAGACTACGAGCAGTACTTC
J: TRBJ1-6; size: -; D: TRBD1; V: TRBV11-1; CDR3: CASSSGQGTPPLHF; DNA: TGTGCCAGCAGCTCGGGACAGGGGACGCCACCCCTCCACTTT
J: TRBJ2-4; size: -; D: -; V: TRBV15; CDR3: CATSRLGEGDGKNIQYF; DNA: TGTGCCACCAGCAGATTGGGGGAGGGGGACGGCAAAAACATTCAGTACTTC
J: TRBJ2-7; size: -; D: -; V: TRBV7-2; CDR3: CASSPRHFYEQYF; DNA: TGTGCCAGCAGCCCCCGACATTTCTACGAGCAGTACTTC
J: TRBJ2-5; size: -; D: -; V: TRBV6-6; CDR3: CASSRGTETQYF; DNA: TGTGCCAGCAGTCGGGGGACCGAGACCCAGTACTTC
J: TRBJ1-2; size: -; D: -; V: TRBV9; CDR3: CASSMDGRANYGYTF; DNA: TGTGCCAGCAGCATGGACGGCAGGGCTAACTATGGCTACACCTTC
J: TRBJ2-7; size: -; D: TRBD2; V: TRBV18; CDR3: CASSFISGRLNYEQYF; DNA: TGTGCCAGCTCTTTTATTAGCGGGAGATTAAACTACGAGCAGTACTTC
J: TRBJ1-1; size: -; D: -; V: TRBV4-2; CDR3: CASSQDSWGEREAFF; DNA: TGTGCCAGCAGCCAAGATTCCTGGGGGGAGCGTGAAGCTTTCTTT
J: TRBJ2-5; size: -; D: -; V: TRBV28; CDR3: CASSIGTVQETQYF; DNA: TGTGCCAGCAGTATAGGGACTGTACAAGAGACCCAGTACTTC
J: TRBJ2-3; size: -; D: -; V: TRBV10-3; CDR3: CAISESPTAGTGALAGGQYF; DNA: TGTGCCATCAGTGAGTCCCCCACGGCAGGGACAGGGGCTCTAGCGGGAGGGCAGTATTTT
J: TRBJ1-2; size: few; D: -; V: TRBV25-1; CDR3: CASSESSGVPNGYTF; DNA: TGTGCCAGCAGTGAATCTTCAGGGGTCCCCAATGGCTACACCTTC
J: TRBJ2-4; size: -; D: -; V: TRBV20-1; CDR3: CSANRENIQYF; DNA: TGCAGTGCTAACCGGGAAAACATTCAGTACTTC
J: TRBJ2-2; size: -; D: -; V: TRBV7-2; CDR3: CASQGQFTGELFF; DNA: TGTGCCAGCCAAGGACAGTTCACCGGGGAGCTGTTTTTT
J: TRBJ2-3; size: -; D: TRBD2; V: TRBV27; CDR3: CASRTLRSSGNIDTQYF; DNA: TGTGCCAGCAGAACCCTCCGGTCTAGCGGGAATATAGATACGCAGTATTTT
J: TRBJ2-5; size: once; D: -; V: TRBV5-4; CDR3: CASLFRGGSQETQYF; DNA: TGTGCCAGCCTTTTTAGGGGGGGGTCCCAAGAGACCCAGTACTTC
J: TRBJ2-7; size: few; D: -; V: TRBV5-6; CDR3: CASSYGGGDEQYF; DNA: TGTGCCAGCAGCTACGGCGGAGGGGACGAGCAGTACTTC
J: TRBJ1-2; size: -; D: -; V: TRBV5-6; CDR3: CASSSSLTGYDRSYTF; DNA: TGTGCCAGCAGCTCATCCCTAACAGGTTATGATAGGAGCTACACCTTC
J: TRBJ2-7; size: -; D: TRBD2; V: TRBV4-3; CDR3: CASSRALAGVYEQYF; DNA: TGCGCCAGCAGCCGGGCACTAGCGGGTGTCTACGAGCAGTACTTC
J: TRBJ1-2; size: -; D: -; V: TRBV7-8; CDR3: CASSPVGYGYTF; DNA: TGTGCCAGCAGCCCGGTCGGCTATGGCTACACCTTC
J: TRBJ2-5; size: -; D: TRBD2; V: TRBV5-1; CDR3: CASSAPAGGTETQYF; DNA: TGCGCCAGCAGCGCACCCGCCGGGGGGACGGAGACCCAGTACTTC
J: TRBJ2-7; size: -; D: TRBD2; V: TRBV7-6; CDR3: CASSPSGGAGRGQYF; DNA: TGTGCCAGCAGCCCAAGCGGGGGCGCCGGGAGAGGGCAGTACTTC
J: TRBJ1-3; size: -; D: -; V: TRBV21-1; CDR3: CASSSSGGPDSGNTIYF; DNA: TGTGCCAGCAGTTCGTCCGGAGGACCTGACTCTGGAAACACCATATATTTT